These 19 T cell receptor beta chains were sequenced from one sample in a study of cytomegalovirus exposure and HLA in healthy donors (dated by TCRdb to about 2017). Preparation of the library involved the immunoSEQ multiplex PCR assay. The multiplex PCR relied on a mix of 60 forward primers for TCR Vbeta segments and 13 reverse primers for TCR Jbeta segments. TCRdb stores this immuneACCESS table with in-frame sequences only. Part of the clones is absent; in the studies checked, under half of the shortfall reflects unresolved V genes, and no reason is known for the rest. Counted in this sample were about 150,000 clones; about 80% of them appeared once. The ten biggest clones cover more than 5.5% of the sample. Sequencing input: PBMCs. The receptors were sampled from a man in his thirties or forties in good health and CMV-seropositive.

The table lists this clone with a count of one. The chain uses TRBV7-8 and TRBJ2-1; TRBD1 agrees at 12 bases. V lost 1 base to trimming and J lost 5 bases; unmatched junction nucleotides: 9. Germline lookup yields CDR1 SGHVS and CDR2 FQNEAQ. The CDR3 loop spans 18 amino acids. The CDR3 loop reads CASSLGGQGARMNNEQFF. The CDR3 nucleotides read TGTGCCAGCAGCTTAGGGGGACAGGGGGCGAGGATGAACAATGAGCAGTTCTTC. Complete variable domain (other parts from reference TRBV7-8 and TRBJ2-1): GAGVSQSPRYKVAKRGQDVALRCDPISGHVSLFWYQQALGQGPEFLTYFQNEAQLDKSGLPSDRFFAERPEGSVSTLKIQRTQQEDSAVYLCASSLGGQGARMNNEQFFGPGTRLTVL.

The rearrangement uses TRBV5-1 and TRBJ2-5; TRBD1 is a possible D gene (6 bases). CDR3 length: 13 amino acids. The germline V gene has CDR1 SGHRS and CDR2 YFSETQ. V lost 5 bases to trimming and J lost 5 bases, with 13 bases between them. The CDR3 nucleotides read TGCGCCAGCAGGATGGGGGCCCGGGAGACCCAGTACTTC. Its protein product is CASRMGARETQYF.

V gene TRBV19 combines with J gene TRBJ1-5, with D perhaps TRBD1 (5 bases). Germline CDR1 is LNHDA and CDR2 is SQIVND (reference sequence). V gave up 5 bases and J gave up 2 bases, with 16 bases separating them. This CDR3 comprises 16 residues. CDR3 in DNA: TGTGCCAGTAGTGGCGGGGCAGAAGGAGGCAATCAGCCCCAGCATTTT. Its protein product is CASSGGAEGGNQPQHF.

The chain uses TRBV7-2 and TRBJ2-5; the D gene is possibly TRBD2 (5 bases). Trimming cost V 5 bases and J 0 bases, with 10 bases left between them. There are 14 residues in the CDR3. Germline V gene data show CDR1 as SGHTA and CDR2 as FQGNSA. CDR3 loop: CASSRSADQETQYF. CDR3 nucleotides: TGTGCCAGCAGCCGATCAGCGGACCAAGAGACCCAGTACTTC.

V is TRBV10-2 and J is TRBJ1-1; perhaps TRBD1 as D (6 bases). The V end was cut by 4 bases, the J end by 1 base, with 7 bases between. In germline, CDR1 is WSHSY, CDR2 SAAADI. This CDR3 contains 13 residues. DNA for the CDR3: TGCGCCAGCAGTGCACAGGGGAACACTGAAGCTTTCTTT. Protein: CASSAQGNTEAFF.

The chain uses TRBV7-8 and TRBJ1-1; TRBD1 aligns across 8 bases. The CDR3 spans 13 residues. Trimming at V came to 5 bases and at J to 5 bases, leaving 4 bases not matched to a gene. From germline, CDR1 is SGHVS and CDR2 FQNEAQ. The chain's CDR3 is CASSARTGTEAFF. The CDR3 DNA reads as TGTGCCAGCAGCGCCCGGACAGGGACTGAAGCTTTCTTT.

This clone was detected only a few times. This sequence joins TRBV5-5 and TRBJ1-1; maybe TRBD1 (6 bases). CDR1 and CDR2 from the germline V gene are SGHKS and YYEKEE (reference sequence). This CDR3 has 13 amino acids. The germline V and J ends were trimmed by 5 bases and 3 bases, with 11 bases remaining between them. The CDR3 nucleotides are TGTGCCAGCAGACAGGGAGGGGACACTGAAGCTTTCTTT. It codes for CASRQGGDTEAFF.

This rearrangement joins TRBV7-3 to TRBJ2-3; TRBD2 aligns across 7 bases. The CDR3 is 12 residues long. CDR1 and CDR2 from the germline V gene are SGHTA and FQGTGA. Losses at the gene ends were 4 bases for V and 8 bases for J; bases not matched to a gene: 3. DNA of the CDR3: TGTGCCAGCAGCTCTTCGGGAGGTACGCAGTATTTT. As protein: CASSSSGGTQYF.

This clone was found a few times. The chain recombines TRBV6-1 with TRBJ2-3; 10 nucleotides line up with TRBD2. This CDR3 comprises 15 residues. The germline gives CDR1 MNHNS, CDR2 SASEGT. V lost 5 bases and J lost 2; bases outside the gene matches: 4. In DNA, the CDR3 is TGTGCCAGCAGTACACTAGCGGGGAACACAGATACGCAGTATTTT. Amino acids: CASSTLAGNTDTQYF.

V and J are TRBV5-1 and TRBJ2-2; D perhaps matches TRBD1 (6 bases). The CDR3 length is 16 residues. V lost 3 bases and J lost 1, with 13 bases in between. Germline CDR1 is SGHRS and CDR2 is YFSETQ. CDR3 sequence (DNA): TGCGCCAGCAGCTGGGAGACAGGACTGAACACCGGGGAGCTGTTTTTT. It encodes CASSWETGLNTGELFF.

This chain uses TRBV19 with TRBJ1-1, with 8 bases that match TRBD1. J was trimmed by 0 bases and V by 4 bases; bases with no gene match: 4. Germline V gives CDR1 LNHDA, CDR2 SQIVND (reference sequence). The CDR3 loop spans 15 amino acids. The DNA for the CDR3 is TGTGCCAGTAGTACGGACAGGGTACTGAACACTGAAGCTTTCTTT. Translated, it gives CASSTDRVLNTEAFF. Drawing the rest from reference TRBV19 and TRBJ1-1, the complete variable domain is DGGITQSPKYLFRKEGQNVTLSCEQNLNHDAMYWYRQDPGQGLRLIYYSQIVNDFQKGDIAEGYSVSREKKESFPLTVTSAQKNPTAFYLCASSTDRVLNTEAFFGQGTRLTVV.

V usage is TRBV18 and J usage is TRBJ2-1; possibly TRBD2 for D (6 bases). Germline CDR1 KGHSH, CDR2 LQKENI. The CDR3 totals 18 residues. V was clipped by 6 bases and J by 6 bases, with 27 bases between them. DNA of the CDR3: TGTGCCAGCTCCCCCGGGAGACCACGCGATCGAATTGGCAATGAGCAGTTCTTC. This encodes CASSPGRPRDRIGNEQFF.

The chain is built from TRBV6-1 and TRBJ2-5, with D perhaps TRBD1 (6 bases). The CDR3 length is 14 residues. The V gene lost 5 bases and the J gene lost 1 base, with 11 bases spanning the gap. Germline assignment: CDR1 MNHNS and CDR2 SASEGT. The CDR3 DNA sequence: TGTGCCAGCAGTCAACAGGGAATCCAAGAGACCCAGTACTTC. Amino acid sequence: CASSQQGIQETQYF.

The chain carries TRBV29-1 and TRBJ1-1, with no clear D. Germline CDR1 and CDR2: SQVTM and ANQGSEA. This CDR3 has 14 amino acids. Trimming took off 4 bases at V and 0 bases at J, with 12 bases between the two ends. This CDR3 reads CSVVLYEMNTEAFF. CDR3 sequence (DNA): TGCAGCGTTGTGCTTTACGAGATGAACACTGAAGCTTTCTTT.

This rearrangement joins TRBV6-5 to TRBJ1-2; D unresolved. The CDR3 has 15 residues. Per germline, CDR1 MNHEY and CDR2 SVGAGI. The V end was cut by 6 bases, the J end by 8 bases, with 22 bases between. The CDR3 DNA reads as TGTGCCAGCAGCCCTAGGAGTTATATGGGTTACGGCTACACCTTC. Its translation: CASSPRSYMGYGYTF.

This clone has just a few counts. The CDR3 DNA reads as TGTGCCAGCAGGGGGTGGAGGGGTAGACACACCATATATTTT. Its protein is CASRGWRGRHTIYF. This chain uses TRBV6-1 with TRBJ1-3, with D perhaps TRBD1 (5 bases). Germline assignment: CDR1 MNHNS and CDR2 SASEGT. The CDR3 totals 14 residues. The ends were cut back, 6 bases at V and 8 bases at J, with 17 bases in the middle.

This chain links TRBV9 with TRBJ1-6, with 9 bases aligning to TRBD1. The CDR3 runs to 14 residues. The J segment lost 10 bases and the V segment lost 0 bases, leaving 2 bases of the junction unmatched. Per the germline V gene, CDR1 is SGDLS and CDR2 is YYNGEE. The CDR3 DNA sequence: TGTGCCAGCAGCGTAGGGACAGGGGAATCACCCCTCCACTTT. Translating it yields CASSVGTGESPLHF.

The chain combines TRBV9 with TRBJ2-2; D gene unclear. This CDR3 has 15 amino acids. Trimming took 0 bases from V and 6 from J, leaving 12 bases between them. Per the germline V gene, CDR1 is SGDLS and CDR2 is YYNGEE. Here the CDR3 DNA reads TGTGCCAGCAGCGTAGATACAGCTCGGTCCGGGGAGCTGTTTTTT. This codes for CASSVDTARSGELFF. The entire variable domain, with the rest obtained from reference TRBV9 and TRBJ2-2, is as follows: DSGVTQTPKHLITATGQRVTLRCSPRSGDLSVYWYQQSLDQGLQFLIQYYNGEERAKGNILERFSAQQFPDLHSELNLSSLELGDSALYFCASSVDTARSGELFFGEGSRLTVL.

The rearrangement links TRBV5-1 to TRBJ1-2; weak D call: TRBD1 (5 bases). CDR3 size: 17 residues. Germline V CDR1 and CDR2: SGHRS, YFSETQ. Trimming took 0 bases from V and 8 from J, leaving 23 bases between them. CDR3 sequence (DNA): TGCGCCAGCAGCTTGGTTCAGGCCGGCGGGGGAGGTAGCGGCTACACCTTC. Protein sequence: CASSLVQAGGGGSGYTF. Looking up the rest from reference TRBV5-1 and TRBJ1-2 gives the full variable domain: KAGVTQTPRYLIKTRGQQVTLSCSPISGHRSVSWYQQTPGQGLQFLFEYFSETQRNKGNFPGRFSGRQFSNSRSEMNVSTLELGDSALYLCASSLVQAGGGGSGYTFGSGTRLTVV.